These 21 T cell receptor beta chains came from one sample sequenced in a study of cytotoxic CD8 clonotypes in ibrutinib-treated CLL. Method: immunoSEQ multiplex PCR; TCRdb's copy keeps in-frame clones and lacks some. This repertoire shows approximately 300,000 clones, almost 80% found once; its top ten account for about 6.7%. This sample comprised PBMCs, obtained before ibrutinib treatment. Receptor source: a human donor with chronic lymphocytic leukemia.

The chain recombines TRBV29-1 with TRBJ2-3; maybe TRBD1 (8 bases). The CDR3 sequence is 16 residues long. Looked up from germline, CDR1 is SQVTM and CDR2 is ANQGSEA. Trimming pared 7 bases from V and 3 bases from J, leaving 23 bases between. The CDR3 here is CSGNLRQGRVTDTQYF. CDR3 bases: TGCAGCGGGAACCTCCGACAGGGGAGGGTGACAGATACGCAGTATTTT.

This clone was found a few times. The CDR3 sequence is CASSQGQPLVYGYTF. The CDR3 DNA is TGCGCCAGCAGCCAGGGACAGCCTTTGGTCTATGGCTACACCTTC. The chain is built from TRBV5-1 and TRBJ1-2, with 7 bases fitting TRBD1. V shed 4 bases, J shed 4 bases, and the junction held 10 bases outside the gene matches. This CDR3 is built from 15 residues. The V gene's germline CDR1 is SGHRS and CDR2 YFSETQ.

The J gene is TRBJ1-3, the V gene TRBV5-1; 10 nucleotides line up with TRBD1. Germline CDR1 SGHRS, CDR2 YFSETQ. This CDR3 spans 16 amino acids. After removal of 3 bases from V and 3 bases from J, the junction contained 6 bases not matched to a gene. In nucleotides, the CDR3 is TGCGCCAGCAGCTCAGGGACAGGGGCAGGTGGAAACACCATATATTTT. Its protein is CASSSGTGAGGNTIYF. Based on the CDR3 plus reference TRBV5-1 and TRBJ1-3, the full variable domain is KAGVTQTPRYLIKTRGQQVTLSCSPISGHRSVSWYQQTPGQGLQFLFEYFSETQRNKGNFPGRFSGRQFSNSRSEMNVSTLELGDSALYLCASSSGTGAGGNTIYFGEGSWLTVV.

The chain employs TRBV7-8 and TRBJ2-3; perhaps TRBD2 as D (5 bases). Looked up from germline, CDR1 is SGHVS and CDR2 is FQNEAQ. The CDR3 is 15 residues long. Deletions cut 3 bases from V and 4 bases from J, with 14 bases between. The CDR3 loop reads CASSLMRASADTQYF. CDR3 sequence (DNA): TGTGCCAGCAGCTTGATGCGGGCATCCGCAGATACGCAGTATTTT.

This chain joins TRBV7-3 and TRBJ2-3; D gene ambiguous. Trimming took off 2 bases at V and 2 bases at J, with 8 bases between the two ends. This CDR3 is built from 14 residues. Germline CDR1 is SGHTA and CDR2 is FQGTGA. The CDR3 spells CASSLSWTTDTQYF. Here the CDR3 DNA reads TGTGCCAGCAGCTTATCATGGACCACAGATACGCAGTATTTT.

This clone showed up just once. The genes are TRBV15 and TRBJ2-2; perhaps TRBD1 as D (6 bases). The germline V and J ends were trimmed by 5 bases and 7 bases, with 17 bases remaining between them. CDR3 length: 15 amino acids. From germline, CDR1 is LNHNV and CDR2 YYDKDF (reference sequence). CDR3 coding DNA: TGTGCCACCAGCGGGGGCGCCGGATTTTACGGGGAGCTGTTTTTT. This sequence encodes CATSGGAGFYGELFF.

As to this clone: As the CDR3 is not closed by the conserved phenylalanine or tryptophan, this likely results from a read error. The DNA is omitted, as the CDR3 cannot be located on it reliably, and the CDR3 follows TCRdb's listing. This chain connects TRBV6-5 to TRBJ2-3; the table gives TRBD2 as D, unverified against the DNA. The germline V gene encodes CDR1 MNHEY and CDR2 SVGAGI. The CDR3 is 13 residues long, ends included. This CDR3 is CASSHRSGTSASL.

V and J are TRBV11-2 and TRBJ2-5, with no clear D. From germline, CDR1 is SGHAT and CDR2 FQNNGV. The CDR3 runs 15 residues. Trimming left V 1 base short and J 0 bases short, with 9 bases between. CDR3 loop: CASSLATPYQETQYF. For the CDR3, the DNA is TGTGCCAGCAGCTTAGCCACTCCGTACCAAGAGACCCAGTACTTC.

The rearrangement joins TRBV5-1 to TRBJ1-3; D ambiguous. CDR1 is SGHRS, CDR2 YFSETQ, per germline. The CDR3 consists of 14 residues. V gave up 4 bases and J gave up 0 bases, with 8 bases separating them. CDR3 nucleotides: TGCGCCAGCAGCCGGACCTCCTCTGGAAACACCATATATTTT. This translates into CASSRTSSGNTIYF.

The chain employs TRBV6-5 and TRBJ2-3, with D possibly being TRBD2 (5 bases). Germline V gene data show CDR1 as MNHEY and CDR2 as SVGAGI. The CDR3 spans 13 residues. Trimming took off 8 bases at V and 5 bases at J, with 14 bases between the two ends. The DNA of the CDR3 is TGTGCCAGCGGCTGGGGTCGGGGAGATACGCAGTATTTT. Its translation is CASGWGRGDTQYF.

The chain has TRBV30 and TRBJ1-5; 7 bases match TRBD1. The CDR3 contains 17 residues. The germline CDR1 and CDR2 sequences are GTSNPN and SVGIG (reference sequence). V gave up 1 base and J gave up 1 base; unmatched junction bases: 10. This CDR3 is CAWSDRNTGVSNQPQHF. The DNA of the CDR3 is TGTGCCTGGAGTGACCGAAACACAGGGGTGAGCAATCAGCCCCAGCATTTT.

This sequence joins TRBV10-1 and TRBJ1-2, with D unresolved. This CDR3 is built from 14 residues. Trimming took off 5 bases at V and 2 bases at J, with 12 bases between the two ends. CDR1 WNHNN and CDR2 SYGVQD come from the germline V gene (reference sequence). This CDR3 reads CASSPLNLNYGYTF. In DNA, the CDR3 is TGCGCCAGCAGTCCCCTCAACTTAAACTATGGCTACACCTTC.

Only a few counts were recorded for this clone. The rearrangement joins TRBV5-4 to TRBJ2-1, with D perhaps TRBD1 or TRBD2 (5 bases each). The CDR3 extends over 13 amino acids. CDR1 is SGHNT, CDR2 YYREEE, per germline (reference sequence). Trimming stripped 0 bases from V and 4 bases from J, with 5 bases between. CDR3 loop: CASSLGGYNEQFF. CDR3 sequence (DNA): TGTGCCAGCAGCTTGGGGGGGTACAATGAGCAGTTCTTC.

The chain uses TRBV6-5 and TRBJ2-1; a possible D gene is TRBD2 (5 bases). Trimming shortened V by 2 bases and J by 7 bases, and 9 bases separated the two germline ends. Germline CDR1 MNHEY, CDR2 SVGAGI. This CDR3 is 13 amino acids long. CDR3 nucleotides: TGTGCCAGCAGTTACCGGGATGGAAATGAGCAGTTCTTC. Encoded protein: CASSYRDGNEQFF.

V is TRBV28 and J is TRBJ2-2; 12 positions agree with TRBD2. Germline trimming cut 5 bases from V and 8 bases from J; bases unmatched to any gene: 12. The CDR3 length is 17 residues. The germline V gene has CDR1 MDHEN and CDR2 SYDVKM. The DNA for the CDR3 is TGTGCCAGCAGTCTTCGGACTAGCGGGAAGCTAGTAGGGGAGCTGTTTTTT. Translating it yields CASSLRTSGKLVGELFF.

This clone was recorded a few times. The V and J genes are TRBV9 and TRBJ2-5, with a weak D call TRBD2 (5 bases). In germline, CDR1 is SGDLS, CDR2 YYNGEE. The CDR3 is 14 amino acids. V was clipped by 0 bases and J by 5 bases, with 11 bases between them. CDR3 bases: TGTGCCAGCAGCGTAGAAGTAGCGAGGGAGACCCAGTACTTC. Translating it yields CASSVEVARETQYF.

The chain has TRBV9 and TRBJ1-2, with TRBD1 matching 7 bases. V lost 7 bases and J lost 3; bases outside the gene matches: 6. The CDR3 totals 13 residues. Per germline, CDR1 SGDLS and CDR2 YYNGEE. The CDR3 region is CASASGTDYGYTF. As DNA, the CDR3 is TGTGCCAGCGCGTCAGGGACAGACTATGGCTACACCTTC.

V is TRBV9 and J is TRBJ1-1, with D unclear. The germline CDR1 and CDR2 sequences are SGDLS and YYNGEE. This CDR3 has 13 residues. V lost 2 bases to trimming and J lost 1 base, with 6 bases between them. The CDR3: CASSVMKNTEAFF. CDR3 DNA sequence: TGTGCCAGCAGCGTTATGAAGAACACTGAAGCTTTCTTT.

The chain has TRBV6-5 and TRBJ2-7; 7 nucleotides align to TRBD1. V shed 0 bases, J shed 1 base, and the junction held 6 bases outside the gene matches. The V gene's germline CDR1 is MNHEY and CDR2 SVGAGI. The CDR3 has 16 residues. The CDR3 coding sequence is TGTGCCAGCAGTTACTCGGGGGACAGCTGGTCCTACGAGCAGTACTTC. Protein product: CASSYSGDSWSYEQYF.

This clone occurred a few times. The chain employs TRBV7-2 and TRBJ1-2; a possible D gene is TRBD1 (5 bases). V was shortened by 4 bases and J by 7 bases, with 13 bases between the two germline ends. CDR1 and CDR2 (germline): SGHTA, FQGNSA. The CDR3 is 13 residues long. CDR3 protein: CASSSIGEAGYTF. In DNA, the CDR3 is TGTGCCAGCAGCTCCATAGGGGAGGCTGGCTACACCTTC.

The CDR3 DNA reads as TGTGCCAGCAGCTTAGGGGAGAGTAGCGGGAGTCAGTCCTACGAGCAGTACTTC. It translates to CASSLGESSGSQSYEQYF. This sequence joins TRBV7-9 and TRBJ2-7; 9 bases match TRBD2. Germline V gene data show CDR1 as SEHNR and CDR2 as FQNEAQ (reference sequence). This CDR3 comprises 18 residues. After removal of 1 base from V and 1 base from J, the junction contained 11 bases not matched to a gene.